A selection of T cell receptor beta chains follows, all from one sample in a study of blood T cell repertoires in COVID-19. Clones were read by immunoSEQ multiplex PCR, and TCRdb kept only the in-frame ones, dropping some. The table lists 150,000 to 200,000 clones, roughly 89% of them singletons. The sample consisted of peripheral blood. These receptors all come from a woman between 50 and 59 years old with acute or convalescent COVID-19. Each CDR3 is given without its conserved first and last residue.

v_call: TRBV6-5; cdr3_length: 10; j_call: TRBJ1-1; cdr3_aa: ASRQGYTEAF
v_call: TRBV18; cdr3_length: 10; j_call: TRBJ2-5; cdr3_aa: ASSPGDETQY
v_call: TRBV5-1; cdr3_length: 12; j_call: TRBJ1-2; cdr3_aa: ASSLLQGLYGYT
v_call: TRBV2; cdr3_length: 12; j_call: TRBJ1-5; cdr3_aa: ASSGGQKNQPQH
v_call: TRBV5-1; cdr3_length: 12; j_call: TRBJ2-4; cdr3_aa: ASSPDNAKNIQY
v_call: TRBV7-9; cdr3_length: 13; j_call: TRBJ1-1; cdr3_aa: ASSLPGTVNTEAF
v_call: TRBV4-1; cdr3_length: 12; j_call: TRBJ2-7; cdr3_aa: ASSREGLGYEQY
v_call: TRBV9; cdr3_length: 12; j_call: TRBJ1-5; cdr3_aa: ASSVGTGHQPQH
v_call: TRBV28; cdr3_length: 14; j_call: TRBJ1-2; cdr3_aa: ASSSSGTGDLGGYT
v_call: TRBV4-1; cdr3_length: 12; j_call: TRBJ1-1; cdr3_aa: ASSPSDSNTEAF
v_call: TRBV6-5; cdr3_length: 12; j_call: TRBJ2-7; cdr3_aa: ASSYSQGAYEQY
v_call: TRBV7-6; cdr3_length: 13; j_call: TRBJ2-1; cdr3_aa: ASSSDYGAYNEQF
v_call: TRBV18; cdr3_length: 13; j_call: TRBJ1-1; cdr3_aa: ASSPPGRAGTEAF
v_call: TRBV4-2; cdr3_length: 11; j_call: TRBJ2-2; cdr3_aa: ASSQERSGELF
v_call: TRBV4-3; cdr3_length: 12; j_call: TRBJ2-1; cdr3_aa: ASSHGQAGNEQF
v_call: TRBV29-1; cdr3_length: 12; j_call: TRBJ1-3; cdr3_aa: SVGAGSSGNTIY
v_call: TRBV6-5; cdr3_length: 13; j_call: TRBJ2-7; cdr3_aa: ASLQERGAAREQY
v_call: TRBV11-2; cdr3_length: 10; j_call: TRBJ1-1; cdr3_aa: ASSLVVSEAF
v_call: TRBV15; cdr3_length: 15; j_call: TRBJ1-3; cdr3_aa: ATSGIGEFLSGNTIY
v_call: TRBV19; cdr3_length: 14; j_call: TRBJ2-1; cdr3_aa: ASSAGQAGTQGEQF
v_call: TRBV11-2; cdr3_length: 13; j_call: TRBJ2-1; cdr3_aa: ASSLDGLSYNEQF
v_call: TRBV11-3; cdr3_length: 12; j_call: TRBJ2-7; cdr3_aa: ASSAGAGSYEQY
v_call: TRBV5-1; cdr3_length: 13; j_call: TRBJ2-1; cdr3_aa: ASSFGQGTYNEQF
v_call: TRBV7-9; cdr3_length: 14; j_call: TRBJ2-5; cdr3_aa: ASTLGDRGRRETQY
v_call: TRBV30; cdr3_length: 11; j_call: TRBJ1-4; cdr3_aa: AFAPGSSEKLF
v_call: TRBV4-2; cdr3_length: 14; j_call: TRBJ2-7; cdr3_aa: ASSPTQRGGPYEQY
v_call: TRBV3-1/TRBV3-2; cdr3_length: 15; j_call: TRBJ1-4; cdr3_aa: ASSYPTAHGSNEKLF
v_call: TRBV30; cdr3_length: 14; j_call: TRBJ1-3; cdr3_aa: AWSRGQGSSGNTIY
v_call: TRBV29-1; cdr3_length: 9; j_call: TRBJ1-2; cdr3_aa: SVRPDYGYT
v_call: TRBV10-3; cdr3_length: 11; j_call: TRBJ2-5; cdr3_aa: AISERGSETQY
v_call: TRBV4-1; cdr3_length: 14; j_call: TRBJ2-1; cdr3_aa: ASSQGWGGGNNEQF
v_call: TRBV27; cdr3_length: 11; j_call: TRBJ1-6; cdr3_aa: ASSLVLDSPLH
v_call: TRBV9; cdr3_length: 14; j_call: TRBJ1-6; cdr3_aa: ASSATGGRYNSPLH
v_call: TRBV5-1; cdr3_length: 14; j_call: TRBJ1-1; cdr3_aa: ASSLAGGAKNTEAF